These 17 T cell receptor beta chains share one sample of origin, sequenced in a study of T-cell reconstitution after alpha-beta-depleted transplantation in children. Unique molecular identifiers were used in preparing the TCRbeta library. TCRdb reprocessed the PCR reads with MiXCR, giving one entry per CDR3 protein. The table includes approximately 1,000,000 distinct CDR3 sequences, roughly 29% detected once. The specimen was PBMCs, mostly from graft donor cells, collected 360 days after TCRalphabeta/CD19-depleted stem cell transplant. These receptors came from a boy in the first two years of life who had a stem cell transplant for SCID, so the T cells may come from the graft donor.

This chain uses TRBV12-3 or TRBV12-4 with TRBJ2-2; 10 bases line up with TRBD2. This CDR3 spans 14 amino acids. After removal of 8 bases from V and 6 bases from J, the junction contained 6 bases not matched to a gene. This chain's CDR3 is CASFPAGGPGELFF. DNA for the CDR3: TGTGCCAGCTTCCCAGCGGGGGGGCCCGGGGAGCTGTTTTTT.

V gene TRBV10-1 combines with J gene TRBJ2-7; possible D gene TRBD2, 5 bases. V was trimmed by 6 bases and J by 6 bases, leaving 18 bases between them. Germline loops: CDR1 WNHNN, CDR2 SYGVQD (reference sequence). The CDR3 is made up of 14 amino acids. Here the CDR3 reads CASRPGLMSREQYF. The DNA for the CDR3 is TGCGCCAGCAGGCCCGGACTGATGTCTCGCGAGCAGTACTTC.

The J gene is TRBJ1-2, the V gene TRBV28, with D unclear. Germline CDR1 and CDR2: MDHEN and SYDVKM. This CDR3 spans 12 amino acids. The V end lost 3 bases, the J end lost 8 bases, and 10 bases lay between the germline ends. This chain's CDR3 is CASSLAPRGYTF. The CDR3, as DNA: TGTGCCAGCAGTTTGGCGCCGAGGGGCTACACCTTC.

The genes are TRBV2 and TRBJ2-7, with a weak D call TRBD1 (6 bases). Germline V gene sequence: CDR1 SNHLY, CDR2 FYNNEI. Trimming left V 6 bases short and J 4 bases short, with 13 bases between. The CDR3 is 13 amino acids. The CDR3 sequence: CASSYPQGYEQYV. CDR3 bases: TGTGCCAGCAGCTATCCACAGGGTTACGAGCAGTACGTC.

The CDR3 loop reads CASSLDNLNRNTEAFF. For the CDR3, the DNA is TGTGCCAGCAGCTTGGACAATTTAAATAGGAACACTGAAGCTTTCTTT. This chain joins TRBV5-4 and TRBJ1-1; D is ambiguous. The V gene's germline CDR1 is SGHNT and CDR2 YYREEE (reference sequence). V was pared by 0 bases and J by 1 base, with 13 bases between. This CDR3 has 16 amino acids.

This clonotype was recorded a few times. The chain has TRBV12-3 or TRBV12-4 and TRBJ2-3, with 10 bases lining up with TRBD2. V was clipped by 4 bases and J by 1 base; unmatched bases: 8. The length of the CDR3 is 17 residues. CDR3 sequence reads: CASSYTAGGRRTDTQYF. CDR3 nucleotide sequence: TGTGCCAGCAGTTACACAGCGGGGGGGCGTCGCACAGATACGCAGTATTTT.

This clonotype appeared a few times. The chain combines TRBV2 with TRBJ2-1; 8 bases fit TRBD2. From germline, CDR1 is SNHLY and CDR2 FYNNEI. Losses at the gene ends were 0 bases for V and 2 bases for J; bases not matched to a gene: 9. The CDR3 is made up of 18 amino acids. Here the CDR3 reads CASSEALLGRGAYNEQFF. Here the CDR3 DNA reads TGTGCCAGCAGTGAAGCGCTTCTCGGGAGGGGGGCCTACAATGAGCAGTTCTTC.

This clonotype was observed a few times. The chain uses TRBV24-1 and TRBJ2-7; the D gene could be TRBD1 or TRBD2 (6 bases each). The CDR3 covers 12 residues. V was cut by 8 bases and J by 2 bases, with 9 bases left in between. Per the germline V gene, CDR1 is KGHDR and CDR2 is SFDVKD. Here the CDR3 reads CATKGGPYEQYF. In nucleotides, the CDR3 is TGTGCCACCAAGGGGGGACCCTACGAGCAGTACTTC.

This clonotype has only a few counts. This chain connects TRBV20-1 to TRBJ1-1; TRBD1 aligns across 9 bases. This CDR3 has 13 residues. The ends lost 1 base at V and 3 bases at J; junction bases unmatched: 0. From germline, CDR1 is DFQATT and CDR2 SNEGSKA (reference sequence). Here the CDR3 DNA reads TGCAGTGCTAGAGGGACAGGGGACACTGAAGCTTTCTTT. This translates into CSARGTGDTEAFF.

This clonotype appeared a few times. This rearrangement joins TRBV27 to TRBJ2-2; D gene ambiguous. CDR1 is MNHEY, CDR2 SMNVEV, per germline (reference sequence). V lost 6 bases and J 7 bases, leaving 9 bases between the germline ends. The CDR3 covers 12 residues. The CDR3 protein is CASSPGFGELFF. The CDR3 nucleotides are TGTGCCAGCAGCCCTGGATTCGGGGAGCTGTTTTTT.

The genes are TRBV20-1 and TRBJ2-2; the D call may be TRBD1 or TRBD2 (5 bases each). Per the germline V gene, CDR1 is DFQATT and CDR2 is SNEGSKA (reference sequence). The CDR3 contains 14 residues. Trimming left V 2 bases short and J 4 bases short, with 11 bases between. The CDR3 is CSARKGTVTGELFF. DNA of the CDR3: TGCAGTGCTAGAAAGGGGACGGTCACCGGGGAGCTGTTTTTT.

This clonotype came up a few times. The chain links TRBV7-2 to TRBJ1-6; D not resolved. Looked up from germline, CDR1 is SGHTA and CDR2 is FQGNSA. Between the trimmed V and J ends, which lost 5 bases and 10 bases, there was a span of 9 bases. The CDR3 spans 12 residues. In nucleotides, the CDR3 is TGTGCCAGCAGCAGGGTGATCTCACCCCTCCACTTT. Protein sequence: CASSRVISPLHF.

The chain couples TRBV10-3 to TRBJ2-7, with 10 bases lining up with TRBD1. From germline, CDR1 is ENHRY and CDR2 SYGVKD. V trimming: 4 bases; J trimming: 0 bases; junction bases outside the gene matches: 18. The CDR3 contains 20 residues. The CDR3 spells CAISGRAGTGATRGSYEQYF. The DNA of the CDR3 is TGTGCCATCAGTGGACGGGCCGGGACAGGGGCTACCCGGGGCTCCTACGAGCAGTACTTC.

The V call is TRBV20-1, the J call TRBJ2-3; D remains unclear. CDR3 length equals 12 residues. V was cut by 0 bases and J by 3 bases, with 4 bases left in between. CDR1 and CDR2 (germline): DFQATT, SNEGSKA (reference sequence). The DNA for the CDR3 is TGCAGTGCTAGAGATAAAACAGATACGCAGTATTTT. This codes for CSARDKTDTQYF.

V and J are TRBV11-2 and TRBJ2-1, with 9 bases that match TRBD1. Germline V gene data show CDR1 as SGHAT and CDR2 as FQNNGV. Germline trimming cut 1 base from V and 1 base from J; bases unmatched to any gene: 2. The CDR3 sequence is 16 residues long. DNA for the CDR3: TGTGCCAGCAGCTTAGGGACAGGGGTTTCCTACAATGAGCAGTTCTTC. This gives the protein CASSLGTGVSYNEQFF.

The chain uses TRBV18 and TRBJ2-5; 10 nucleotides align to TRBD1. The CDR3 consists of 18 residues. Germline-derived CDR1 and CDR2 are KGHSH and LQKENI. V shed 1 base and J 4 bases; nucleotides not matched to a gene: 12. Written as DNA, the CDR3 is TGTGCCAGCTCACCACGACCGCTCCGGGACAGGGGCGTAGAGACCCAGTACTTC. Residues: CASSPRPLRDRGVETQYF.

The DNA of the CDR3 is TGCAGTGCTAGAGATCGGAGACAGTCCTACCGAGCGCCCTACGAGCAGTACTTC. Encoded protein: CSARDRRQSYRAPYEQYF. The genes are TRBV20-1 and TRBJ2-7, with D maybe TRBD1 (5 bases). V was trimmed by 0 bases and J by 2 bases, leaving 23 bases between them. CDR1 is DFQATT and CDR2 is SNEGSKA in the germline V gene (reference sequence). The CDR3 runs to 18 residues.